Listed below are T cell receptor beta chains from one sample, sequenced in a study of T cell repertoires in cytomegalovirus infection. Their specific antigens are unknown. TCRdb passed the reads through MiXCR, listing each CDR3 protein once. The sample records roughly 500,000 distinct CDR3 sequences, roughly 46% being singletons. The sequencing used cultured PBMCs, collected from culture after CMV antigen stimulation. Every receptor here comes from a human donor in good health (CMV status not recorded). Some clones in this sample may be carry-over from other donors' samples. Both conserved end residues are part of each CDR3. D genes are given only for firm matches. Only some rows state a clone size, as once, few, many or a class for expanded clones.

d_call	v_call	clone_size	j_call	cdr3_aa	cdr3_nt
.	TRBV6-5	few	TRBJ2-1	CASSDGSYNEQFF	TGTGCCAGCAGTGACGGTTCCTACAATGAGCAGTTCTTC
.	TRBV12-3/TRBV12-4	.	TRBJ1-3	CASSFSLGSYSATGNTIYF	TGTGCCAGCAGTTTTTCTCTCGGATCTTACTCCGCAACTGGAAACACCATATATTTT
TRBD1	TRBV12-3/TRBV12-4	few	TRBJ2-1	CASSPWDRGSNEQFF	TGTGCCAGCAGTCCCTGGGACAGGGGTTCGAATGAGCAGTTCTTC
.	TRBV7-8	few	TRBJ1-2	CASSSLTGALGGYTF	TGTGCCAGCAGCTCCCTGACAGGAGCGCTAGGTGGCTACACCTTC
.	TRBV11-2	few	TRBJ2-2	CASSPVRLGTGELFF	TGTGCCAGCAGCCCCGTGCGGCTAGGCACCGGGGAGCTGTTTTTT
.	TRBV19	.	TRBJ2-5	CATAGTRDGTQYF	TGTGCCACCGCCGGGACCAGGGACGGGACCCAGTACTTC
TRBD1	TRBV12-3/TRBV12-4	.	TRBJ2-1	CASSVRDSYNEQFF	TGTGCCAGCAGCGTCAGGGACAGTTACAATGAGCAGTTCTTC
.	TRBV5-6	.	TRBJ2-5	CASSLYDRQETQYF	TGTGCCAGCAGCTTGTATGACAGACAAGAGACCCAGTACTTC
TRBD2	TRBV7-2	few	TRBJ2-2	CASTTPSAGGPGELFF	TGTGCCAGCACCACCCCCAGCGCGGGGGGGCCCGGGGAGCTGTTTTTT
TRBD2	TRBV18	.	TRBJ2-5	CASSPLGPGTTQETQYF	TGTGCCAGCTCACCACTGGGACCCGGGACTACACAAGAGACCCAGTACTTC
.	TRBV7-6	few	TRBJ1-1	CASSQRQGWGEAFF	TGTGCCAGCAGCCAACGCCAGGGATGGGGTGAAGCTTTCTTT
.	TRBV19	.	TRBJ2-5	CASSYGGQETQYF	TGTGCCAGTAGCTATGGCGGCCAAGAGACCCAGTACTTC
.	TRBV9	.	TRBJ2-1	CASSPRTNPNNEQFF	TGTGCCAGCAGCCCCCGGACTAATCCCAACAATGAGCAGTTCTTC
.	TRBV5-1	.	TRBJ2-7	CASSLGEQGLIYEQYF	TGCGCCAGCAGCTTGGGGGAGCAGGGTCTTATCTACGAGCAGTACTTC
TRBD2	TRBV7-9	.	TRBJ2-5	CAYSVWQREGRETQYF	TGTGCCTATTCGGTTTGGCAGCGGGAGGGAAGAGAGACCCAGTACTTC
.	TRBV6-2/TRBV6-3	few	TRBJ2-1	CASSYTQLEIYNEQFF	TGTGCCAGCAGTTACACACAGCTGGAGATATACAATGAGCAGTTCTTC
TRBD1	TRBV12-3/TRBV12-4	.	TRBJ2-5	CASSGQGVFGTQYF	TGTGCCAGCAGTGGACAGGGTGTTTTCGGGACCCAGTACTTC
.	TRBV2	.	TRBJ2-5	CASSRIQETQYF	TGTGCCAGCAGCCGTATCCAAGAGACCCAGTACTTC
TRBD2	TRBV6-5	.	TRBJ2-1	CASSYAGGPGEQFF	TGTGCCAGCAGTTACGCGGGAGGGCCGGGTGAGCAGTTCTTC
TRBD2	TRBV11-1	.	TRBJ2-1	CASRAGGPNEQFF	TGTGCCAGTCGCGCGGGGGGGCCCAATGAGCAGTTCTTC
.	TRBV10-3	.	TRBJ2-7	CATLWGLGATYEQYF	TGTGCCACTTTATGGGGTTTGGGGGCCACGTACGAGCAGTACTTC
.	TRBV5-1	once	TRBJ1-3	CASSLSTYDTIYF	TGCGCCAGCAGCTTGTCGACCTACGACACCATATATTTT
.	TRBV3-1	.	TRBJ1-4	CASSPGRNNEKLFF	TGTGCCAGCAGCCCAGGACGTAATAATGAAAAACTGTTTTTT
TRBD2	TRBV6-6	few	TRBJ2-7	CASSDLGTSGVYEQYF	TGTGCCAGCAGTGATTTGGGGACTAGCGGGGTATACGAGCAGTACTTC
.	TRBV10-3	.	TRBJ2-3	CATGFGGTTDTQYF	TGTGCCACCGGGTTTGGAGGGACCACAGATACGCAGTATTTT
TRBD1	TRBV28	few	TRBJ2-5	CASSPQVGTGPQETQYF	TGTGCCAGCAGCCCTCAAGTGGGGACAGGGCCCCAAGAGACCCAGTACTTC
TRBD1	TRBV6-2/TRBV6-3	.	TRBJ1-5	CASSRQGRGTNQPQHF	TGTGCCAGCAGCCGACAGGGGAGAGGGACCAATCAGCCCCAGCATTTT
.	TRBV7-2	many	TRBJ1-2	CASSSSIRDKDNYGYTF	TGTGCCAGCAGCTCCAGTATTCGGGACAAAGACAACTATGGCTACACCTTC
.	TRBV6-1	.	TRBJ2-7	CASRNTDYEQYF	TGTGCCAGCAGAAATACAGACTACGAGCAGTACTTC
.	TRBV7-9	.	TRBJ2-2	CASSYRYAGELFF	TGTGCCAGCAGCTATCGTTACGCCGGGGAGCTGTTTTTT
TRBD2	TRBV7-2	many	TRBJ2-1	CASSWGGLAGREQFF	TGTGCCAGCAGCTGGGGGGGACTAGCGGGGCGTGAGCAGTTCTTC
.	TRBV4-3	.	TRBJ2-4	CASSQEQIAKNIQYF	TGCGCCAGCAGCCAAGAGCAGATAGCCAAAAACATTCAGTACTTC
.	TRBV7-2	few	TRBJ2-3	CASSFLSLSTDTQYF	TGTGCCAGCAGCTTCTTGTCCCTCAGCACAGATACGCAGTATTTT
.	TRBV7-2	.	TRBJ1-6	CASSPPGSPLHF	TGTGCCAGCAGCCCGCCGGGGTCACCCCTCCACTTT
TRBD2	TRBV12-3/TRBV12-4	.	TRBJ2-5	CASNEGLAGALQETQYF	TGTGCCAGCAACGAGGGATTAGCGGGGGCTCTTCAAGAGACCCAGTACTTC
TRBD2	TRBV19	few	TRBJ2-3	CASSGIGTSEKGRTDTQYF	TGTGCCAGTAGCGGCATCGGGACTAGCGAAAAGGGGCGCACAGATACGCAGTATTTT
TRBD2	TRBV7-2	.	TRBJ2-3	CASSLGAGGGSSTDTQYF	TGTGCCAGCAGCTTAGGGGCGGGAGGGGGCTCAAGCACAGATACGCAGTATTTT
TRBD2	TRBV12-3/TRBV12-4	few	TRBJ2-4	CASSLSGSVGNIQYF	TGTGCCAGCAGTTTAAGCGGGAGTGTCGGGAACATTCAGTACTTC
.	TRBV7-2	.	TRBJ1-2	CASSLVAGDYGYTF	TGTGCCAGCAGCTTAGTTGCAGGGGACTATGGCTACACCTTC
.	TRBV10-3	.	TRBJ1-1	CAISPGDAKRDNTEAFF	TGTGCCATCAGCCCAGGGGACGCGAAGCGGGATAACACTGAAGCTTTCTTT
TRBD2	TRBV7-2	.	TRBJ2-5	CASRTGRRETQYF	TGTGCCAGCAGAACCGGGAGGCGGGAGACCCAGTACTTC
TRBD1	TRBV9	.	TRBJ1-4	CASSQGGSIARAQKLFF	TGTGCCAGCAGCCAGGGGGGTTCGATCGCTAGGGCTCAAAAACTGTTTTTT
.	TRBV7-8	few	TRBJ1-5	CASSSDSSNQPQHF	TGTGCCAGCAGCTCGGACTCAAGCAATCAGCCCCAGCATTTT